This T cell receptor (beta chain) was identified in a study of T cell responses to AZD1222 COVID-19 vaccine. With respect to this clone: Antigen unknown.

V dropped 3 bases and J dropped 1 base, with 6 bases sitting between them. CDR1 LGHDT and CDR2 YNNKEL come from the germline V gene (reference sequence). The CDR3 runs 13 residues. Notes on the study in general: Nearly half of spike-specific TCRs reportedly target variant regions that are unmutated in the B.1.351 and B.1.1.7 variants.

Only in-frame clones appear in the TCRdb table, and some are missing; sequencing was by immunoSEQ multiplex PCR. The sample lists about 140,000 clones; 90% were seen once. Sequencing was performed on peripheral blood, taken on day 0 of AZD1222 vaccination. The chain links TRBV3-1 (or the pseudogene TRBV3-2) to TRBJ1-1; no firm D call. The TCR was taken from an adult in good health. CDR3 sequence (DNA): TGTGCCAGCAGCCATAATCAGAACACTGAAGCTTTCTTT. As protein: CASSHNQNTEAFF.